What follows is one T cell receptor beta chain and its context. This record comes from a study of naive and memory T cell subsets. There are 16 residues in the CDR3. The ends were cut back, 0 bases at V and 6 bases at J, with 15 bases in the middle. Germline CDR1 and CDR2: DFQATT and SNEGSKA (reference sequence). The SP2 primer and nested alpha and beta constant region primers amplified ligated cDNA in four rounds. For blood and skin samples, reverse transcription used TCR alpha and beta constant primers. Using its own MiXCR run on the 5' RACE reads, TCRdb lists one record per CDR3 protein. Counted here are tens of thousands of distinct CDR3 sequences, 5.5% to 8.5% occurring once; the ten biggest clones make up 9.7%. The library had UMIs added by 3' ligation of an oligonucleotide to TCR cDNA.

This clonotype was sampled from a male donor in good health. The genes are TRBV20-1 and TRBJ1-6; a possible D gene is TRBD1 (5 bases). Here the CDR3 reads CSAREPSRGTNSPLHF. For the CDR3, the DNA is TGCAGTGCTAGAGAGCCATCGAGAGGGACTAATTCACCCCTCCACTTT.